This T cell receptor (beta chain) was documented in a study of blood T cell repertoires in COVID-19. Overall study: Samples representing acute and convalescent COVID-19 were sourced from the United States, Italy and Spain.

There are 18 residues in the CDR3. V shed 0 bases, J shed 3 bases, and the junction held 12 bases outside the gene matches. Looked up from germline, CDR1 is MNHEY and CDR2 is SVGEGT. Profiled with immunoSEQ multiplex PCR; TCRdb holds only in-frame clones, not every one. The sample lists approximately 150,000 clones; roughly 84% were seen once. This sequence was found in a man in his fifties or sixties with active or convalescent COVID-19. The sequencing input was peripheral blood. The chain has TRBV6-2 or TRBV6-3 and TRBJ1-1, with 8 bases lining up with TRBD1. The CDR3 region has the DNA TGTGCCAGCAGTTACTCAATATCAGGGGGCTCTAAGGACACTGAAGCTTTCTTT. Protein sequence: CASSYSISGGSKDTEAFF.